This passage covers 15 T cell receptor beta chains from one sample sequenced in a study of T cell responses to AZD1222 COVID-19 vaccine. Profiled with immunoSEQ multiplex PCR; TCRdb holds only in-frame clones, not every one. The sample holds about 110,000 clones, about 93% seen once. This specimen was peripheral blood, taken on day 0 of AZD1222 vaccination. Receptors were obtained from an adult in good health.

This clone appeared a single time. This chain links TRBV6-5 with TRBJ2-1; tentative D call: TRBD2 (5 bases). V lost 5 bases, J lost 7 bases, and 18 bases lay in between. The CDR3 contains 15 residues. Germline lookup yields CDR1 MNHEY and CDR2 SVGAGI. CDR3 amino acids: CASSRDWAGRNEQFF. In DNA form, the CDR3 reads TGTGCCAGCAGTCGAGACTGGGCGGGTCGGAATGAGCAGTTCTTC.

The chain has TRBV2 and TRBJ1-1; TRBD1 agrees at 9 bases. The CDR3 has 14 residues. The germline V gene has CDR1 SNHLY and CDR2 FYNNEI. V shed 8 bases, J shed 7 bases, and the junction held 11 bases outside the gene matches. The CDR3 spells CASASGQGLDEAFF. The CDR3 nucleotides are TGTGCCAGCGCTTCGGGACAGGGACTCGATGAAGCTTTCTTT.

The chain has TRBV21-1 and TRBJ2-5; the table's TRBD2 call for D was not verified on the DNA. TRBV21-1 is a documented pseudogene. The CDR3 has 15 residues. The CDR3 DNA reads as TGTGCCAGCAGTTCGGGACTAGCGGAGGAAGAGACCCAGTACTTC. This sequence encodes CASSSGLAEEETQYF.

The rearrangement uses TRBV7-2 and TRBJ2-7; D might be TRBD1 or TRBD2, each matching 6 bases. Germline CDR1 SGHTA, CDR2 FQGNSA. V was cut by 2 bases and J by 1 base, with 12 bases left in between. The CDR3 totals 15 residues. Written as DNA, the CDR3 is TGTGCCAGCAGCTTATCAGGCGGGACATCCTACGAGCAGTACTTC. This encodes CASSLSGGTSYEQYF.

J is TRBJ2-3 and V is TRBV9, with unresolved D. CDR1 and CDR2 from the germline V gene are SGDLS and YYNGEE. Trimming shortened V by 9 bases and J by 5 bases, and 16 bases separated the two germline ends. The CDR3 spans 13 residues. CDR3: CATNFNPLDTQYF. The CDR3 nucleotides read TGTGCCACCAACTTCAACCCCCTAGATACGCAGTATTTT.

The rearrangement links TRBV4-1 to TRBJ1-4; D unclear. This CDR3 region has 13 residues. V lost 3 bases and J 4 bases, leaving 6 bases between the germline ends. Germline lookup yields CDR1 MGHRA and CDR2 YSYEKL. This CDR3 reads CASSHISNEKLFF. CDR3 DNA sequence: TGCGCCAGCAGCCATATCAGTAATGAAAAACTGTTTTTT.

The chain is built from TRBV27 and TRBJ1-3; D call uncertain. The ends were cut back, 0 bases at V and 0 bases at J, with 6 bases in the middle. The CDR3 consists of 15 residues. Germline V CDR1 and CDR2: MNHEY, SMNVEV (reference sequence). The CDR3 is CASSLSGYSGNTIYF. CDR3 DNA: TGTGCCAGCAGTTTATCGGGCTACTCTGGAAACACCATATATTTT.

The rearrangement uses TRBV5-1 and TRBJ2-5; no firm D call. The V gene lost 0 bases and the J gene lost 2 bases, with 5 bases spanning the gap. The CDR3 length is 13 residues. Germline V lookup: CDR1 SGHRS, CDR2 YFSETQ. DNA of the CDR3: TGCGCCAGCAGCTTGGCCCAGCAAGAGACCCAGTACTTC. Protein sequence: CASSLAQQETQYF.

Only a few counts were recorded for this clone. This chain uses TRBV2 with TRBJ2-1; D unresolved. The length of the CDR3 is 17 residues. With 2 bases removed from V and 0 bases from J, the gap between germline ends came to 14 bases. Germline assignment: CDR1 SNHLY and CDR2 FYNNEI. CDR3 amino acids: CASSEFVPFGSYNEQFF. DNA of the CDR3: TGTGCCAGCAGTGAATTCGTGCCTTTTGGCTCCTACAATGAGCAGTTCTTC.

This clone was seen only once. The chain links TRBV28 to TRBJ1-2, with 7 bases that match TRBD1. The germline gives CDR1 MDHEN, CDR2 SYDVKM. The V gene end was trimmed by 7 bases and the J gene end by 8 bases; junction bases not matched to a gene: 10. The CDR3 sequence is 13 residues long. The CDR3 DNA is TGTGCCAGCACTTCCCAGACAGGGAGCGGCTACACCTTC. Residues: CASTSQTGSGYTF.

The V gene is TRBV7-9, the J gene TRBJ1-6; D is uncertain. Germline V gene sequence: CDR1 SEHNR, CDR2 FQNEAQ (reference sequence). The CDR3 is 12 amino acids. V was clipped by 8 bases and J by 5 bases, with 7 bases between them. CDR3 nucleotides: TGTGCCAGCGGCGGGAATAATTCACCCCTCCACTTT. Its protein is CASGGNNSPLHF.

This rearrangement joins TRBV5-1 to TRBJ2-5; D unclear. The CDR3 totals 11 residues. Germline-derived CDR1 and CDR2 are SGHRS and YFSETQ. The V end was cut by 2 bases, the J end by 1 base, with 0 bases between. In nucleotides, the CDR3 is TGCGCCAGCAGCTTCCAAGAGACCCAGTACTTC. Translated, it gives CASSFQETQYF.

V and J are TRBV19 and TRBJ1-6; TRBD1 is a possible D gene (5 bases). The CDR3 is 16 amino acids. Trimming took 7 bases from V and 7 from J, leaving 20 bases between them. CDR1 is LNHDA, CDR2 SQIVND, per germline (reference sequence). This chain's CDR3 is CASTGGMIWGNSPLHF. For the CDR3, the DNA is TGTGCCAGTACCGGGGGGATGATATGGGGGAATTCACCCCTCCACTTT. The whole variable domain, remainder taken from reference TRBV19 and TRBJ1-6, is DGGITQSPKYLFRKEGQNVTLSCEQNLNHDAMYWYRQDPGQGLRLIYYSQIVNDFQKGDIAEGYSVSREKKESFPLTVTSAQKNPTAFYLCASTGGMIWGNSPLHFGNGTRLTVT.

In this sample, this clone turned up once. CDR3 protein: CASSLDYSTDTQYF. The DNA of the CDR3 is TGTGCCAGCAGCCTAGACTACTCGACAGATACGCAGTATTTT. The V gene is TRBV5-5, the J gene TRBJ2-3; maybe TRBD2 (5 bases). The CDR3 is made up of 14 amino acids. V was clipped by 4 bases and J by 3 bases, with 12 bases between them. Per germline, CDR1 SGHKS and CDR2 YYEKEE (reference sequence).

The V and J genes are TRBV20-1 and TRBJ2-7; no clear D. This CDR3 has 14 residues. Germline values: CDR1 DFQATT, CDR2 SNEGSKA (reference sequence). V was trimmed by 3 bases and J by 5 bases, leaving 17 bases between them. This chain's CDR3 is CSASKSKGFHEQYF. CDR3 in DNA: TGCAGTGCTAGTAAATCGAAGGGTTTCCACGAGCAGTACTTC.